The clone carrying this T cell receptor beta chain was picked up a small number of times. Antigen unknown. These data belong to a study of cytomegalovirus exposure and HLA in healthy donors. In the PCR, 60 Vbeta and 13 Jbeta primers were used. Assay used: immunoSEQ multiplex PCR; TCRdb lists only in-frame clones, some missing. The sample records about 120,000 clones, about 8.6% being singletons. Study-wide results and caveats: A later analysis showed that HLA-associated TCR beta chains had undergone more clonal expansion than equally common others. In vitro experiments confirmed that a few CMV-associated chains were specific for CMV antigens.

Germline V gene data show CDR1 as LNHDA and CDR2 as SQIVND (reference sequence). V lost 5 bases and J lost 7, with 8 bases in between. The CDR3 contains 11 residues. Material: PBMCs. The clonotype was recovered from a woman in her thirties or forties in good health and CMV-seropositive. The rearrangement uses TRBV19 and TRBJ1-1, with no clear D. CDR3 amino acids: CASSATSEAFF. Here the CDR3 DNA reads TGTGCCAGTAGTGCGACTAGTGAAGCTTTCTTT.